Following are 22 T cell receptor beta chains from one sample sequenced in a study of CD8 T cells in ankylosing spondylitis. TCRdb analysed the 5' RACE reads with MiXCR anew, one entry per CDR3 protein. The sample records about 240,000 distinct CDR3 sequences, about 10% being singletons. The sample taken for sequencing was blood, either unsorted or a sorted T cell fraction (not recorded which). Source of these receptors: a male donor with ankylosing spondylitis or in good health (not recorded which).

About this clonotype: Since a much larger clone is just one base distant, this may be a read error. V is TRBV5-1 and J is TRBJ1-2, with TRBD1 matching over 7 bases. CDR1 SGHRS and CDR2 YFSETQ come from the germline V gene. The CDR3 has 14 amino acids. J lost 10 bases, V lost 0 bases, and 9 bases had no gene match. Written as DNA, the CDR3 is TGCGCCAGCAGCTTGGGCAGGGGGAATTCTGACTACACCTTC. It specifies CASSLGRGNSDYTF.

This clonotype appeared many times. The chain is built from TRBV20-1 and TRBJ1-5; TRBD1 agrees at 9 bases. The CDR3 contains 15 residues. Germline V gene sequence: CDR1 DFQATT, CDR2 SNEGSKA (reference sequence). The V gene end was trimmed by 2 bases and the J gene end by 4 bases; junction bases not matched to a gene: 6. The CDR3 nucleotides read TGCAGTGCTAGATCCGGACAGGGGCTAAATCAGCCCCAGCATTTT. Its protein product is CSARSGQGLNQPQHF.

There are a few counts of this clonotype. The V gene is TRBV7-2, the J gene TRBJ2-4; D is undetermined. CDR3 length equals 15 residues. Trimming took off 5 bases at V and 6 bases at J, with 17 bases between the two ends. CDR1 is SGHTA and CDR2 is FQGNSA in the germline V gene. CDR3 in amino acids: CASSPSFQVVNIQYF. CDR3 bases: TGTGCCAGCAGCCCCTCTTTTCAAGTCGTAAACATTCAGTACTTC. Full variable domain (missing parts from reference TRBV7-2 and TRBJ2-4): GAGVSQSPSNKVTEKGKDVELRCDPISGHTALYWYRQSLGQGLEFLIYFQGNSAPDKSGLPSDRFSAERTGGSVSTLTIQRTQQEDSAVYLCASSPSFQVVNIQYFGAGTRLSVL.

This rearrangement joins TRBV4-2 to TRBJ1-2, with a tentative D call TRBD1 (5 bases). Trimming left V 4 bases short and J 4 bases short, with 16 bases between. Germline CDR1 and CDR2: LGHNA and YNFKEQ. The CDR3 spans 15 residues. The CDR3 nucleotides are TGTGCCAGCAGCCCTGGACACGGACTCGTCTATGGCTACACCTTC. It is translated as CASSPGHGLVYGYTF.

The rearrangement uses TRBV30 and TRBJ1-1; D is undetermined. Germline CDR1 and CDR2: GTSNPN and SVGIG (reference sequence). This CDR3 has 13 residues. The V end was cut by 0 bases, the J end by 1 base, with 6 bases between. CDR3: CAWSVRANTEAFF. The CDR3 coding sequence is TGTGCCTGGAGTGTACGAGCGAACACTGAAGCTTTCTTT.

V is TRBV20-1 and J is TRBJ2-7, with D possibly matching TRBD1 (6 bases). There are 16 residues in the CDR3. The V gene lost 0 bases and the J gene lost 3 bases, with 18 bases spanning the gap. Germline V CDR1 and CDR2: DFQATT, SNEGSKA (reference sequence). The CDR3 nucleotides read TGCAGTGCTAGAGATTCTGGGGGCAGTATGTTCTACGAGCAGTACTTC. Encoded protein: CSARDSGGSMFYEQYF.

This clonotype appeared many times. V usage is TRBV12-3 or TRBV12-4 and J usage is TRBJ2-5; D is unclear. V was trimmed by 1 base and J by 0 bases, leaving 6 bases between them. The CDR3 runs 14 residues. The CDR3 DNA follows: TGTGCCAGCAGTTTAGTGGATCACCAAGAGACCCAGTACTTC. Protein product: CASSLVDHQETQYF.

This clonotype was recorded many times. The V gene is TRBV28, the J gene TRBJ2-3; weak D call: TRBD1 (6 bases). Germline V gene sequence: CDR1 MDHEN, CDR2 SYDVKM. The CDR3 runs 15 residues. Trimming took 6 bases from V and 0 from J, leaving 13 bases between them. The CDR3 DNA reads as TGTGCCAGCAGACCACAGGGCTCTAGCACAGATACGCAGTATTTT. This sequence encodes CASRPQGSSTDTQYF.

The chain joins TRBV10-2 to TRBJ2-1; D unclear. Trimming took 0 bases from V and 8 from J, leaving 17 bases between them. Germline V CDR1 and CDR2: WSHSY, SAAADI. The CDR3 length is 16 residues. Written as DNA, the CDR3 is TGCGCCAGCAGTGAGTCCGAACTAAAATTTCACGATGAGCAGTTCTTC. It codes for CASSESELKFHDEQFF.

The sample holds many counts of this clonotype. This chain links TRBV15 with TRBJ1-6; the D is unclear. CDR1 LNHNV and CDR2 YYDKDF come from the germline V gene (reference sequence). Trimming stripped 1 base from V and 9 bases from J, with 10 bases between. This CDR3 has 14 amino acids. The CDR3 sequence is CATSRARFSSPLHF. CDR3 bases: TGTGCCACCAGCAGAGCTAGGTTCAGTTCACCCCTCCACTTT.

The sample holds many counts of this clonotype. This chain uses TRBV5-1 with TRBJ1-2, with 9 bases matching TRBD1. J lost 8 bases, V lost 1 base, and 12 bases had no gene match. Germline V gene sequence: CDR1 SGHRS, CDR2 YFSETQ. This CDR3 has 16 residues. For the CDR3, the DNA is TGCGCCAGCAGCTTGAGACCGGGACAGGGCGTAGGAGGCTACACCTTC. This encodes CASSLRPGQGVGGYTF. Variable domain in full (rest from reference TRBV5-1 and TRBJ1-2): KAGVTQTPRYLIKTRGQQVTLSCSPISGHRSVSWYQQTPGQGLQFLFEYFSETQRNKGNFPGRFSGRQFSNSRSEMNVSTLELGDSALYLCASSLRPGQGVGGYTFGSGTRLTVV.

Comment on this clonotype: A much more abundant neighbour one base away suggests this may be a read error. The chain links TRBV20-1 to TRBJ1-2; 8 bases agree with TRBD1. This CDR3 contains 18 residues. V shed 2 bases and J 5 bases; nucleotides not matched to a gene: 19. Germline CDR1 and CDR2: DFQATT and SNEGSKA (reference sequence). The CDR3 loop is CSARRSAGGAGIRYGYTF. The CDR3 DNA follows: TGCAGTGCTAGACGGAGCGCAGGGGGCGCGGGCATTCGGTATGGCTACACCTTC.

This chain uses TRBV5-1 with TRBJ2-7, with 9 bases identical to TRBD2. V shed 5 bases, J shed 6 bases, and the junction held 9 bases outside the gene matches. The CDR3 has 14 amino acids. From germline, CDR1 is SGHRS and CDR2 YFSETQ. The CDR3 loop reads CASRGGAGGSEQYF. CDR3 nucleotide sequence: TGCGCCAGCAGGGGTGGAGCGGGGGGCTCCGAGCAGTACTTC.

This chain links TRBV2 with TRBJ2-7; tentative D call: TRBD2 (6 bases). V lost 8 bases to trimming and J lost 3 bases, with 17 bases between them. Germline CDR1 is SNHLY and CDR2 is FYNNEI. The CDR3 sequence is 14 residues long. The CDR3 sequence: CASSGEWAGYEQYF. In DNA form, the CDR3 reads TGTGCCAGCTCGGGAGAATGGGCTGGCTACGAGCAGTACTTC.

Only a few counts were recorded for this clonotype. V usage is TRBV4-2 and J usage is TRBJ1-4; D gene uncertain. The V end was cut by 3 bases, the J end by 5 bases, with 13 bases between. CDR3 length: 15 residues. Germline lookup yields CDR1 LGHNA and CDR2 YNFKEQ. Here the CDR3 reads CASSQRTQTNEKLFF. Written as DNA, the CDR3 is TGTGCCAGCAGCCAGAGGACTCAAACGAATGAAAAACTGTTTTTT.

CDR3 nucleotide sequence: TGTGCCAGCAGCTCGCCGGGACTAGCGGGACACTACAATGAGCAGTTCTTC. Its translation is CASSSPGLAGHYNEQFF. The gene calls are TRBV7-9 and TRBJ2-1; 13 nucleotides agree with TRBD2. The CDR3 length is 17 residues. Germline CDR1 SEHNR, CDR2 FQNEAQ (reference sequence). Unmatched junction bases numbered 6, after V lost 4 bases and J lost 3 bases.

This clonotype was seen ten or more times. The V gene is TRBV5-1, the J gene TRBJ2-1; 12 bases agree with TRBD2. CDR1 and CDR2 from the germline V gene are SGHRS and YFSETQ. V lost 0 bases to trimming and J lost 8 bases; unmatched junction nucleotides: 3. The CDR3 contains 15 residues. CDR3 sequence (DNA): TGCGCCAGCAGCTTGGTACTAGCGGGAGGCGATGAGCAGTTCTTC. Translated: CASSLVLAGGDEQFF.

This clonotype was observed at least ten times. The V call is TRBV12-3 or TRBV12-4, the J call TRBJ1-1; D is perhaps TRBD1 (6 bases). V dropped 7 bases and J dropped 1 base, with 13 bases sitting between them. The CDR3 consists of 14 residues. In DNA form, the CDR3 reads TGTGCCAGCACTCAGACAGGACGGAACACTGAAGCTTTCTTT. Translated: CASTQTGRNTEAFF.

This clonotype was seen repeatedly, ten times or more. This chain connects TRBV5-1 to TRBJ1-6; D perhaps matches TRBD1 (6 bases). The ends were cut back, 4 bases at V and 7 bases at J, with 15 bases in the middle. Germline V gene data show CDR1 as SGHRS and CDR2 as YFSETQ. The CDR3 extends over 15 amino acids. CDR3 amino acids: CASSTTQGLNSPLHF. The CDR3 nucleotides read TGCGCCAGCAGCACAACACAGGGATTGAATTCACCCCTCCACTTT.

This clonotype showed up just a few times. CDR3 nucleotides: TGTGCCAGCAGTTTATCCGGGACAGGGGCCTTCTCCTACGAGCAGTACTTC. It translates to CASSLSGTGAFSYEQYF. The rearrangement joins TRBV12-3 or TRBV12-4 to TRBJ2-7; the match to TRBD1 covers 10 bases. The ends lost 2 bases at V and 0 bases at J; junction bases unmatched: 7. The CDR3 spans 17 residues.

This clonotype was counted only a few times. This chain joins TRBV6-4 and TRBJ2-3, with TRBD2 matching 7 bases. The germline V gene encodes CDR1 MRHNA and CDR2 SNTAGT. V was clipped by 10 bases and J by 5 bases; unmatched bases: 12. There are 14 residues in the CDR3. CDR3 bases: TGTGCCACCGAGAGCGGGAAGGAAGGAGATACGCAGTATTTT. Translated: CATESGKEGDTQYF.

This clonotype was found many times. The chain couples TRBV20-1 to TRBJ1-4, with 7 positions matching TRBD1. V shed 3 bases and J 8 bases; nucleotides not matched to a gene: 3. Germline loops: CDR1 DFQATT, CDR2 SNEGSKA (reference sequence). The CDR3 is made up of 12 amino acids. In DNA, the CDR3 is TGCAGTGCTAGTGGGACAGCAGAAAAACTGTTTTTT. This encodes CSASGTAEKLFF.